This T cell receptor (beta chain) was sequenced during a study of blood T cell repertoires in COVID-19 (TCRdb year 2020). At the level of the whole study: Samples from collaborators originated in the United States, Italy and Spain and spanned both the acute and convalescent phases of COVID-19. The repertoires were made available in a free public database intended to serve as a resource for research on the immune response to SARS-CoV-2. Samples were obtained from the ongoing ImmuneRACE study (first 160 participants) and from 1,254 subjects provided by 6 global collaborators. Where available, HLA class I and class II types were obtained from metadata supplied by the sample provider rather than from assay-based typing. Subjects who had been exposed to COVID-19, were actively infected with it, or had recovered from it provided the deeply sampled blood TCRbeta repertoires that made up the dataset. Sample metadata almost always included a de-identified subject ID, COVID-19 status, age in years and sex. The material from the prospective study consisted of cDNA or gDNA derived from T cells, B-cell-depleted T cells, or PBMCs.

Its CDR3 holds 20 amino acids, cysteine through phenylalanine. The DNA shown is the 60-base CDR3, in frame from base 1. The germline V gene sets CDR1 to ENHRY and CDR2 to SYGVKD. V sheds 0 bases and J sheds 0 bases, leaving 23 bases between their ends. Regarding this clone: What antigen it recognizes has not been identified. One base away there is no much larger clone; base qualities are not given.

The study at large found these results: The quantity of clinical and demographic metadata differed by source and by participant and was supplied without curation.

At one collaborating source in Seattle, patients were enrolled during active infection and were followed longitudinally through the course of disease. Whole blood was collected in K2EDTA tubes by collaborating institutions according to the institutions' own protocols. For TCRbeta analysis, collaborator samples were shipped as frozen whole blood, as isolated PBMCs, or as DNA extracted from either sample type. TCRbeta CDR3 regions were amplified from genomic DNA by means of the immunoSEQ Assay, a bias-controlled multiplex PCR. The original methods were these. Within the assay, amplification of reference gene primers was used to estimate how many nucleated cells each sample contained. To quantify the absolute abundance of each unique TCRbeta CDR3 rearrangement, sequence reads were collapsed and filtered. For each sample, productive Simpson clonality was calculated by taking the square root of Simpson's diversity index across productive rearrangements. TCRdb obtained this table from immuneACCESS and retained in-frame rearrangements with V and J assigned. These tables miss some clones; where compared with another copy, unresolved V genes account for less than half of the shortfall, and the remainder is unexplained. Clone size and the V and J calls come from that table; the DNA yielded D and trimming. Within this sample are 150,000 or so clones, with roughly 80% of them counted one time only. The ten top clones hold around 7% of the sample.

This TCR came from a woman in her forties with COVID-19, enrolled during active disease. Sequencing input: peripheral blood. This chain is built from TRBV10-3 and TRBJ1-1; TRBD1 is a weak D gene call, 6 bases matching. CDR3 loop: CAISESLFVAGRGVNTEAFF. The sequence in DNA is TGTGCCATCAGTGAGTCGTTGTTTGTGGCAGGGAGGGGGGTGAACACTGAAGCTTTCTTT.